This T cell receptor beta chain originates from a study of ipilimumab plus nivolumab after autologous stem cell transplantation. Looking at the study overall: Typical patient got four to six ipilimumab doses and seven to nine nivolumab doses (median). Study-wide results and caveats: Per the authors, repertoire, Treg and microbiota data justify further study.

Points on this clone: Antigen: not known.

Germline loops: CDR1 SGHNT, CDR2 YENEEA. V lost 5 bases and J lost 5, with 19 bases in between. This CDR3 spans 16 amino acids. Measured with immunoSEQ multiplex PCR; TCRdb has only the in-frame clones, and not every one. The table shows fewer than 25,000 clones, with 70% to 80% occurring only once. This TCR was sampled from a male donor with diffuse large B-cell lymphoma. V is TRBV11-3 and J is TRBJ2-1, with D maybe TRBD2 (5 bases). Sequenced material: PBMCs, taken in a trial of ipilimumab plus nivolumab as post-transplant consolidation. For the CDR3, the DNA is TGTGCCAGCAGCCAATTACAGCGCCTCGGGGACAATGAGCAGTTCTTC. This codes for CASSQLQRLGDNEQFF.